Below, 13 T cell receptor beta chains from the same sample are listed, as sequenced in a study of blood T cell repertoires in COVID-19. The protocol was immunoSEQ multiplex PCR, while the TCRdb copy is restricted to in-frame clones and leaves out a portion. Of some 210,000 clones in the sample, approximately 84% were seen once. Sequencing input: peripheral blood. Receptors were obtained from a woman in her 50s with active or convalescent COVID-19.

The V and J genes are TRBV2 and TRBJ2-2; 11 bases fit TRBD2. There are 17 residues in the CDR3. Germline lookup yields CDR1 SNHLY and CDR2 FYNNEI. Trimming at V came to 6 bases and at J to 2 bases, leaving 8 bases not matched to a gene. CDR3 region: CASRRLAGGVNTGELFF. The CDR3 region has the DNA TGTGCCAGCAGAAGGCTAGCGGGGGGAGTCAACACCGGGGAGCTGTTTTTT.

The chain joins TRBV24-1 to TRBJ2-1, with TRBD2 matching 8 bases. CDR1 and CDR2 (germline): KGHDR, SFDVKD. Trimming took 3 bases from V and 4 from J; bases not matched to a gene: 10. The CDR3 length is 17 residues. The CDR3 bases are TGTGCCACCAGTGATCTGGTCCCGTCGGGAGGGTACAATGAGCAGTTCTTC. Translation gives CATSDLVPSGGYNEQFF.

The chain is built from TRBV28 and TRBJ1-1; D call uncertain. Germline V lookup: CDR1 MDHEN, CDR2 SYDVKM. V was cut by 8 bases and J by 3 bases, with 7 bases left in between. This CDR3 comprises 11 residues. CDR3 DNA sequence: TGTGCCAGCCCTAGTGACACTGAAGCTTTCTTT. It encodes CASPSDTEAFF.

This sequence joins TRBV24-1 and TRBJ2-5, with D unresolved. The V gene lost 4 bases and the J gene lost 0 bases, with 11 bases spanning the gap. The CDR3 consists of 15 residues. Looked up from germline, CDR1 is KGHDR and CDR2 is SFDVKD. This chain's CDR3 is CATSDPADNQETQYF. The CDR3, as DNA: TGTGCCACCAGTGACCCAGCAGACAACCAAGAGACCCAGTACTTC.

The chain is built from TRBV19 and TRBJ1-5; maybe TRBD1 (5 bases). V was clipped by 5 bases and J by 4 bases, with 12 bases between them. The CDR3 is 14 residues long. Germline-derived CDR1 and CDR2 are LNHDA and SQIVND (reference sequence). This chain's CDR3 is CASSLGAGNQPQHF. CDR3 bases: TGTGCCAGTAGTCTTGGGGCAGGAAATCAGCCCCAGCATTTT. The full variable domain, in which reference TRBV19 and TRBJ1-5 provide the parts outside the CDR3, is DGGITQSPKYLFRKEGQNVTLSCEQNLNHDAMYWYRQDPGQGLRLIYYSQIVNDFQKGDIAEGYSVSREKKESFPLTVTSAQKNPTAFYLCASSLGAGNQPQHFGDGTRLSIL.

The J gene is TRBJ1-6, the V gene TRBV6-2 or TRBV6-3, with D possibly matching TRBD1 (5 bases). V was shortened by 5 bases and J by 6 bases, with 11 bases between the two germline ends. The germline gives CDR1 MNHEY, CDR2 SVGEGT. The length of the CDR3 is 14 residues. The DNA for the CDR3 is TGTGCCAGCAGTCTGACAGTTTTTAATTCACCCCTCCACTTT. Translated, it gives CASSLTVFNSPLHF.

The chain couples TRBV3-1 (or the pseudogene TRBV3-2) to TRBJ2-1; D gene uncertain. V was cut by 1 base and J by 9 bases, with 7 bases left in between. There are 12 residues in the CDR3. Germline V gene sequence: CDR1 LGHDT, CDR2 YNNKEL (reference sequence). The CDR3 loop is CASSQVRSEQFF. As DNA, the CDR3 is TGTGCCAGCAGCCAAGTCCGTTCTGAGCAGTTCTTC.

The chain employs TRBV14 and TRBJ2-2, with D unclear. Germline assignment: CDR1 SGHDN and CDR2 FVKESK. The CDR3 is 14 residues long. V was cut by 0 bases and J by 7 bases, with 9 bases left in between. CDR3 protein: CASSQETFYGELFF. CDR3 sequence (DNA): TGTGCCAGCAGCCAAGAAACTTTTTACGGGGAGCTGTTTTTT.

The chain is built from TRBV6-5 and TRBJ1-1; a weak D match, TRBD1 (6 bases). Germline V gene sequence: CDR1 MNHEY, CDR2 SVGAGI. Deletions cut 4 bases from V and 0 bases from J, with 12 bases between. The CDR3 extends over 15 amino acids. CDR3 bases: TGTGCCAGCAGTTTGGGGGGGGCTTTGAACACTGAAGCTTTCTTT. Translation: CASSLGGALNTEAFF.

J is TRBJ2-5 and V is TRBV5-5; D is perhaps TRBD1 (6 bases). Germline CDR1 and CDR2: SGHKS and YYEKEE (reference sequence). V was pared by 5 bases and J by 3 bases, with 8 bases between. This CDR3 is 12 amino acids long. CDR3 protein: CASRHREETQYF. The DNA of the CDR3 is TGTGCCAGCAGACACAGGGAAGAGACCCAGTACTTC.

The chain employs TRBV7-8 and TRBJ1-2, with 11 positions matching TRBD1. The CDR3 extends over 15 amino acids. Losses at the gene ends were 5 bases for V and 8 bases for J; bases not matched to a gene: 10. Germline assignment: CDR1 SGHVS and CDR2 FQNEAQ. DNA of the CDR3: TGTGCCAGCAGCGCATATTCGGGACAGGGGGAAGGCTACACCTTC. Its protein is CASSAYSGQGEGYTF.

J is TRBJ2-1 and V is TRBV1; the D call in the table, TRBD2, was not verified against the DNA. TRBV1 is annotated as a pseudogene. There are 17 residues in the CDR3. In DNA, the CDR3 is TGCACCAGCAGCCAAGATCTTGGACTAGCTCTGCACAATGAGCAGTTCTTC. It encodes CTSSQDLGLALHNEQFF.

The chain carries TRBV6-5 and TRBJ1-5; D not certain. The length of the CDR3 is 14 residues. Germline-derived CDR1 and CDR2 are MNHEY and SVGAGI. The V end lost 7 bases, the J end lost 0 bases, and 10 bases lay between the germline ends. Written as DNA, the CDR3 is TGTGCCAGCAACGACGGAGATAGCAATCAGCCCCAGCATTTT. Translating gives CASNDGDSNQPQHF.